This T cell receptor (beta chain) was captured in a study of blood T cell repertoires in COVID-19. The wider study: PBMCs, B-cell-depleted T cells, or T cells provided the cDNA or gDNA that made up the material.

CDR3 size: 15 residues. Germline trimming cut 5 bases from V and 7 bases from J; bases unmatched to any gene: 9. CDR1 is MGHDK and CDR2 is SYGVNS in the germline V gene. This clone was seen once. TCRdb's copy holds only in-frame clones and misses some; the assay was immunoSEQ multiplex PCR. The data contain approximately 290,000 clones, nearly 90% of them seen just once; the ten biggest clones take up about 4.5%. The sequenced sample consisted of PBMCs or T cells enriched from blood (not recorded which). This TCR was recovered from a woman younger than 30 with acute COVID-19. This sequence joins TRBV25-1 and TRBJ2-7; 12 bases match TRBD1. The CDR3 loop reads CASSSPGQGAWEQYF. Here the CDR3 DNA reads TGTGCCAGCAGTTCACCGGGACAGGGGGCTTGGGAGCAGTACTTC.